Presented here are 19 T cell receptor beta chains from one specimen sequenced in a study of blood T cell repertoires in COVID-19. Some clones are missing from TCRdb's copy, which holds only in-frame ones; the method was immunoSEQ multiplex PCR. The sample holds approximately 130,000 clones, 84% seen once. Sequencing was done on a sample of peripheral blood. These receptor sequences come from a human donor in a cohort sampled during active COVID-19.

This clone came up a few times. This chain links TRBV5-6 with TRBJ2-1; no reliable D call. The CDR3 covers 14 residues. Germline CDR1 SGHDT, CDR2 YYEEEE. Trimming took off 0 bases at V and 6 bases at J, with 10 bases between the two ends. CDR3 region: CASSLEIASNEQFF. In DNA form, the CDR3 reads TGTGCCAGCAGCTTGGAGATAGCCAGCAATGAGCAGTTCTTC.

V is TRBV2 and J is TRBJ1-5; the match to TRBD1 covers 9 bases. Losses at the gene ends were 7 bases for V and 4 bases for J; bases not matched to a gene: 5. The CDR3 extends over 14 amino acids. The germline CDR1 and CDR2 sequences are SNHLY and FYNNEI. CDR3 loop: CASNTGGPNQPQHF. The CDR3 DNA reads TGTGCCAGCAACACAGGGGGCCCGAATCAGCCCCAGCATTTT.

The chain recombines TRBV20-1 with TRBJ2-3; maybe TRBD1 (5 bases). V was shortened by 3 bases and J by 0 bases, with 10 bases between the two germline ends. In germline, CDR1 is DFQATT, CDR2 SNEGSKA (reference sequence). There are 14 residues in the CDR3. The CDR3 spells CSASSRGSTDTQYF. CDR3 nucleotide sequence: TGCAGTGCTAGTAGTAGGGGTAGCACAGATACGCAGTATTTT.

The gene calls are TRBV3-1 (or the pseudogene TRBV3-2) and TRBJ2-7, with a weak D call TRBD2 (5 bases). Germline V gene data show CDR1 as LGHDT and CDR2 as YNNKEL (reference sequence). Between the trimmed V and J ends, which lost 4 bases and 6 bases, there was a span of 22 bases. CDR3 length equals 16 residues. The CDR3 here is CASSPDRGFTWGEQYF. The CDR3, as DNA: TGTGCCAGCAGCCCAGACCGGGGATTTACCTGGGGCGAGCAGTACTTC.

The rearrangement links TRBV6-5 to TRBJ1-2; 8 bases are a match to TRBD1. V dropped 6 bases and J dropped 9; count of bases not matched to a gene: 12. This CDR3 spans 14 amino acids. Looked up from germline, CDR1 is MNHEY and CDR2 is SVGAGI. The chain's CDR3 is CASRATSDRESYTF. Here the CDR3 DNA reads TGTGCCAGCAGGGCGACGTCGGACAGGGAGAGCTACACCTTC.

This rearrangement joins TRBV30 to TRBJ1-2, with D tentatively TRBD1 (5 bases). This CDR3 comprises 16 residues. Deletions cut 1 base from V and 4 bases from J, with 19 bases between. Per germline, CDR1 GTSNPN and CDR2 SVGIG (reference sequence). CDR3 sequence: CAWSGSWGDLIYGYTF. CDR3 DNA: TGTGCCTGGAGTGGTTCCTGGGGGGACCTCATCTATGGCTACACCTTC.

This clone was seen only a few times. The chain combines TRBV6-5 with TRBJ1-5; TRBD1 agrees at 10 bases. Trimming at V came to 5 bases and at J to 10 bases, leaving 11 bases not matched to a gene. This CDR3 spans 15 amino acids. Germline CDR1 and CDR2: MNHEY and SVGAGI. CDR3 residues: CASSPGTGVALPQHF. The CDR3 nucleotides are TGTGCCAGCAGTCCCGGGACAGGGGTCGCGCTTCCCCAGCATTTT.

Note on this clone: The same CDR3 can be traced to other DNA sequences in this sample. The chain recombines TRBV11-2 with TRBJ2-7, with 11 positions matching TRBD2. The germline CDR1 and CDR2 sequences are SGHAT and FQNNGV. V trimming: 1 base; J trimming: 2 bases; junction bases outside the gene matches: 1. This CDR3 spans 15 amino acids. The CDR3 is CASSLVAGGTYEQYF. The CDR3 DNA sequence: TGTGCCAGCAGCTTAGTAGCGGGAGGGACCTACGAGCAGTACTTC.

The CDR3 loop is CASSVGGGYEQYF. CDR3 nucleotides: TGTGCCAGCAGTGTTGGCGGCGGCTACGAGCAGTACTTC. The chain employs TRBV25-1 and TRBJ2-7; the D is unclear. The germline V gene has CDR1 MGHDK and CDR2 SYGVNS. V shed 4 bases and J shed 3 bases, with 10 bases lying between them. This CDR3 region has 13 residues.

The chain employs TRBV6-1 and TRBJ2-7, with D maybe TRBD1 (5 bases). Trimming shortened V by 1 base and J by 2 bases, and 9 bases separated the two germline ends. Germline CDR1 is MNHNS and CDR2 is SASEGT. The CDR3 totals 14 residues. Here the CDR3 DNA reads TGTGCCAGCAGTGAAGTAAGGGGCCCCTACGAGCAGTACTTC. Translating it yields CASSEVRGPYEQYF.

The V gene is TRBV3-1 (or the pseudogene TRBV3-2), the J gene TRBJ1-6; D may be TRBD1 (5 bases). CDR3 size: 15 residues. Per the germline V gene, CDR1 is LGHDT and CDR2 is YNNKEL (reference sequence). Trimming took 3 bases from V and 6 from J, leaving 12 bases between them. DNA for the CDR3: TGTGCCAGCAGCCACCCGGGGGGGATTAATTCACCCCTCCACTTT. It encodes CASSHPGGINSPLHF.

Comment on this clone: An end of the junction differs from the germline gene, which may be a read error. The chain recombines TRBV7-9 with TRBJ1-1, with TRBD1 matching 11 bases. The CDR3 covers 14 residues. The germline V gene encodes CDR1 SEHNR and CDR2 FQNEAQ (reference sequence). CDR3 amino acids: CASSLDSDRGPLGF. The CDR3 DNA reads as TGTGCCAGCAGCTTAGATTCGGACAGGGGGCCTTTAGGTTTT.

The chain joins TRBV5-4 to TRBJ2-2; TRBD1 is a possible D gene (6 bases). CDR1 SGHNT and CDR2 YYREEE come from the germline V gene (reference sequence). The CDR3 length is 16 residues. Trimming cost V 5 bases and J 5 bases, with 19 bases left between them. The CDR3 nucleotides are TGTGCCAGCAGTCTTGGTTTGGGTACAGGGACCGGGGAGCTGTTTTTT. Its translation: CASSLGLGTGTGELFF. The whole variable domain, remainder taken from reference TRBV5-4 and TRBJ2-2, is ETGVTQSPTHLIKTRGQQVTLRCSSQSGHNTVSWYQQALGQGPQFIFQYYREEENGRGNFPPRFSGLQFPNYSSELNVNALELDDSALYLCASSLGLGTGTGELFFGEGSRLTVL.

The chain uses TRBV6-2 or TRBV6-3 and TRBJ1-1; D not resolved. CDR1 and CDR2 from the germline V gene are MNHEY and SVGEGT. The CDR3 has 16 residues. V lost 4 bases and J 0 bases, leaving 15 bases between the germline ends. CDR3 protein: CASSSPRGQMNTEAFF. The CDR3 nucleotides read TGTGCCAGCAGTTCCCCCCGAGGGCAGATGAACACTGAAGCTTTCTTT.

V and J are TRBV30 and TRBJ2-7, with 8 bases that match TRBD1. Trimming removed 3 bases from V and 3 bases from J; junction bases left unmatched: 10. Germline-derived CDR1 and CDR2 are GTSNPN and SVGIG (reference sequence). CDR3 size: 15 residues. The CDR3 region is CAWSGAGTGNYEQYF. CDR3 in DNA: TGTGCCTGGAGCGGCGCCGGGACAGGCAACTACGAGCAGTACTTC.

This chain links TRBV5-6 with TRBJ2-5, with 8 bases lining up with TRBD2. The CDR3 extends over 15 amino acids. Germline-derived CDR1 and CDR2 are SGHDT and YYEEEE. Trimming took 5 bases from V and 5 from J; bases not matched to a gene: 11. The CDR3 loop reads CASSKSGGRWETQYF. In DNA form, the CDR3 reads TGTGCCAGCAGTAAAAGCGGGGGACGGTGGGAGACCCAGTACTTC.

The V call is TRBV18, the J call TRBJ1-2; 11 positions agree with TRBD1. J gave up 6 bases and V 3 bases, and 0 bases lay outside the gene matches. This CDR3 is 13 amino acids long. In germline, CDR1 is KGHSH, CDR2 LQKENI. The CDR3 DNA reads TGTGCCAGCTCACCGGGACAGGGGGATGGCTACACCTTC. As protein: CASSPGQGDGYTF.

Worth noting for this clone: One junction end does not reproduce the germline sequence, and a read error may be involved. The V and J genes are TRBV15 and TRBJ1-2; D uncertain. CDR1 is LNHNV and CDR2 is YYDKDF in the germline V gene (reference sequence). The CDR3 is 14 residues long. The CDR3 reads CATSLGKFNYGHTF. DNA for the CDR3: TGTGCCACCAGCTTAGGCAAATTTAACTATGGCCACACCTTC.

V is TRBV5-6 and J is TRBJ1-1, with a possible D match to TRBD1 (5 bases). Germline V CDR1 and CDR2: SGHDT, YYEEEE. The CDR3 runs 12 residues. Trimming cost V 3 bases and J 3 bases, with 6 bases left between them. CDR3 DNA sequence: TGTGCCAGCAGCTGGGGCGACACTGAAGCTTTCTTT. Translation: CASSWGDTEAFF. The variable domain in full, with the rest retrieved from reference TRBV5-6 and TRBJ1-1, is DAGVTQSPTHLIKTRGQQVTLRCSPKSGHDTVSWYQQALGQGPQFIFQYYEEEERQRGNFPDRFSGHQFPNYSSELNVNALLLGDSALYLCASSWGDTEAFFGQGTRLTVV.